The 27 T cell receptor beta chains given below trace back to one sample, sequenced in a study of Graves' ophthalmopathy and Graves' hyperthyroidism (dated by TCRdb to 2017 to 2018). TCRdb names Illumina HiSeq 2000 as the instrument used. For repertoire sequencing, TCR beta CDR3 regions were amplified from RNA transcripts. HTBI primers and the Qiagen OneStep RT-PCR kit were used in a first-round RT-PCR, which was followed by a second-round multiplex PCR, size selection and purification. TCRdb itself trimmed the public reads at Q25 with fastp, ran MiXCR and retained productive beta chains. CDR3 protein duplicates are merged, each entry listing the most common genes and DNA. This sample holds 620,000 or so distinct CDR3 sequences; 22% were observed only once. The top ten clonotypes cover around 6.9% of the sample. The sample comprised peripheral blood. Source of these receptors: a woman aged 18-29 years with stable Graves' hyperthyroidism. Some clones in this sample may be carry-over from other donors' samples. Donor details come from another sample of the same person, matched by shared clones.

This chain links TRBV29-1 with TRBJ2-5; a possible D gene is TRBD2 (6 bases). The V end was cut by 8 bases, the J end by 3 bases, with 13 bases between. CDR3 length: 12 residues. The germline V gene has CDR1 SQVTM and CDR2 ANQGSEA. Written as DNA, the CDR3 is TGCAGCCAAGGAGGGATCGAAGAGACCCAGTACTTC. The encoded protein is CSQGGIEETQYF. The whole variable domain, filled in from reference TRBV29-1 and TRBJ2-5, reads SAVISQKPSRDICQRGTSLTIQCQVDSQVTMMFWYRQQPGQSLTLIATANQGSEATYESGFVIDKFPISRPNLTFSTLTVSNMSPEDSSIYLCSQGGIEETQYFGPGTRLLVL.

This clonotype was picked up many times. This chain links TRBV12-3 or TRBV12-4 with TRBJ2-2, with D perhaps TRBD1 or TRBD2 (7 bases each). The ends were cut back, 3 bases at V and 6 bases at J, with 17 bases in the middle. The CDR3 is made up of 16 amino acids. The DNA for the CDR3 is TGTGCCAGCAGTTTGGGGGGGACCCAGGGGGCCGGGGAGCTGTTTTTT. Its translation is CASSLGGTQGAGELFF.

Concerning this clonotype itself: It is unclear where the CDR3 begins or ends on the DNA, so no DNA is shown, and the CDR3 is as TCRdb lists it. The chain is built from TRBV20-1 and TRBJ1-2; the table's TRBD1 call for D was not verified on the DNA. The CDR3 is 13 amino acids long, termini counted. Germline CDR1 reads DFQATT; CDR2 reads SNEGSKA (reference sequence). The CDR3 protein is CSARVGQGAQKSF.

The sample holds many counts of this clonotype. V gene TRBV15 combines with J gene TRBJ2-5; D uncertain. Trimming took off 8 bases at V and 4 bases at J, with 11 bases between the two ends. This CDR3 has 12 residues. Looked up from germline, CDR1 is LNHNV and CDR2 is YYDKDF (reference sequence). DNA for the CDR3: TGTGCCACCTCAATCTACCCAGAGACCCAGTACTTC. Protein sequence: CATSIYPETQYF.

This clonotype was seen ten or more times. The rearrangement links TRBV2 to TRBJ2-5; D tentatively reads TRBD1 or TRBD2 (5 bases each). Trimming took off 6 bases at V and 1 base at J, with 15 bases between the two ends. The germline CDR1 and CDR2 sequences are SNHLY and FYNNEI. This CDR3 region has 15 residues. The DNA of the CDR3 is TGTGCCAGCAGACAGACCGGGGCGGTCCAAGAGACCCAGTACTTC. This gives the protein CASRQTGAVQETQYF.

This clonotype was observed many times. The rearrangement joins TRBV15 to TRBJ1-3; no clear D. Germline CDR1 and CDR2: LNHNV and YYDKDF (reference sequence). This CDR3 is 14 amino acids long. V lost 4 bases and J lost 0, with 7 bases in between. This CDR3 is CATSTVRSGNTIYF. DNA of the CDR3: TGTGCCACCAGCACGGTCCGCTCTGGAAACACCATATATTTT.

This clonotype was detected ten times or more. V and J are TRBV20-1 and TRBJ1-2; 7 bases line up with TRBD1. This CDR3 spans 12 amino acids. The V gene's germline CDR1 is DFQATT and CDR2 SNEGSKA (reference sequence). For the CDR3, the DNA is TGCAGCCCTACAGGGGCCAACTATGGCTACACCTTC. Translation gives CSPTGANYGYTF.

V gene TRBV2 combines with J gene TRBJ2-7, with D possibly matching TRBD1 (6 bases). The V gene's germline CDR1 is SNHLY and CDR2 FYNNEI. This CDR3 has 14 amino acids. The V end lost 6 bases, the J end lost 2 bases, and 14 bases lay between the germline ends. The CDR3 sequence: CASSYAGQTYEQYF. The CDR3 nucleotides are TGTGCCAGCAGCTACGCAGGACAGACCTACGAGCAGTACTTC. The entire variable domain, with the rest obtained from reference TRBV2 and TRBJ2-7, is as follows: EPEVTQTPSHQVTQMGQEVILRCVPISNHLYFYWYRQILGQKVEFLVSFYNNEISEKSEIFDDQFSVERPDGSNFTLKIRSTKLEDSAMYFCASSYAGQTYEQYFGPGTRLTVT.

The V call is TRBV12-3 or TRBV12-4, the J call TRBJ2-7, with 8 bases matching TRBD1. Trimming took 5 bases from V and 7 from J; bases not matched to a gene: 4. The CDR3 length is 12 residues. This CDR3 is CASSPTGGEQYF. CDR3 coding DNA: TGTGCCAGCAGTCCAACAGGGGGAGAGCAGTACTTC.

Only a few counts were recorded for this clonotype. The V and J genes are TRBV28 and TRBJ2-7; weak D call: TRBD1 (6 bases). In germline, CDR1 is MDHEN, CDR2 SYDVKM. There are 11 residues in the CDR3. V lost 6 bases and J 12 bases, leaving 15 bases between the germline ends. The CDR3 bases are TGTGCCAGCAGCCGGACAGTAGGAATGTACTTC. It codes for CASSRTVGMYF.

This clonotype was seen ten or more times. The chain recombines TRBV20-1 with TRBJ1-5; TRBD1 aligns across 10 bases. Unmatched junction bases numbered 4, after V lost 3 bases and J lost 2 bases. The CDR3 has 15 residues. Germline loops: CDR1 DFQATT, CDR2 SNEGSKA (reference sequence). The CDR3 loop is CSAREGTGGNQPQHF. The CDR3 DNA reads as TGCAGTGCTAGGGAAGGGACAGGGGGCAATCAGCCCCAGCATTTT.

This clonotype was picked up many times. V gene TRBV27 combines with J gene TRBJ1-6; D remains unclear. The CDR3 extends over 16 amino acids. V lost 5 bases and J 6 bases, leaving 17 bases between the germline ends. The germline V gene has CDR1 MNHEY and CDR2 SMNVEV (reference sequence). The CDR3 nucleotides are TGTGCCAGCAGTCCAAAAACAAGGGTATCTAATTCACCCCTCCACTTT. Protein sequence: CASSPKTRVSNSPLHF.

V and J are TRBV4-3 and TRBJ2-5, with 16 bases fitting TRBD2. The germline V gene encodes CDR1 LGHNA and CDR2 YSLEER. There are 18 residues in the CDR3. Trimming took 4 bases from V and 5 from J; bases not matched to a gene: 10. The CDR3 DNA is TGCGCCAGCAGCCTCGGGACTAGCGGGGGGGCCGGGAAGGAGACCCAGTACTTC. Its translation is CASSLGTSGGAGKETQYF.

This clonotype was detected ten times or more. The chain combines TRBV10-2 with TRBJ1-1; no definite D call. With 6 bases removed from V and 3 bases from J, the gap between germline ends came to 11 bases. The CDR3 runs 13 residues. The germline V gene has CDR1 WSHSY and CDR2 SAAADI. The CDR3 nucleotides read TGCGCCAGCAGGATGGACGGATACACTGAAGCTTTCTTT. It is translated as CASRMDGYTEAFF.

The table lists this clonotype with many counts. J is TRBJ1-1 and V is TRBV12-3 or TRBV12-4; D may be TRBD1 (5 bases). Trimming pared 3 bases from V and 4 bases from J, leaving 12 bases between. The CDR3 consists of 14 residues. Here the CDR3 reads CASSFKGRVTEAFF. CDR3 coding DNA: TGTGCCAGCAGTTTTAAGGGGAGGGTCACTGAAGCTTTCTTT.

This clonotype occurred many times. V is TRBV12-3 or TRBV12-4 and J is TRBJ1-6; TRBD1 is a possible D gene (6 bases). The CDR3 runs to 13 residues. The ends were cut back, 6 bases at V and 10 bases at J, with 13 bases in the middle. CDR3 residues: CASRPRQASPLHF. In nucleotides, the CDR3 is TGTGCCAGCAGACCAAGACAGGCGTCACCCCTCCACTTT.

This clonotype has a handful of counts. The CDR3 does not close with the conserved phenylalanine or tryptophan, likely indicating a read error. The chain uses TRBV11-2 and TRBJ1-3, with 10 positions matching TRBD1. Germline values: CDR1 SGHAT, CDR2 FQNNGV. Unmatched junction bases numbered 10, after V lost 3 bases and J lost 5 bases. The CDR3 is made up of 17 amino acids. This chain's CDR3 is CASSLLSRDRGRNTIYL. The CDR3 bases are TGTGCCAGCAGCTTGTTAAGTCGGGACAGGGGTAGAAACACCATATATCTT.

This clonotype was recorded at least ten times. The CDR3 DNA reads as TGTGCCAGTCGACAGGGCCCCGAGCAGTACTTC. This codes for CASRQGPEQYF. The chain employs TRBV6-5 and TRBJ2-7, with 7 nucleotides matching TRBD1. Germline-derived CDR1 and CDR2 are MNHEY and SVGAGI. J was trimmed by 6 bases and V by 9 bases; bases with no gene match: 5. The length of the CDR3 is 11 residues.

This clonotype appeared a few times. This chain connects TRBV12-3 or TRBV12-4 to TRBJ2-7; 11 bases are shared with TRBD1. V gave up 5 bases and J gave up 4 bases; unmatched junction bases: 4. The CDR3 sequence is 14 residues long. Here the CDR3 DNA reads TGTGCCAGCAGTAAAGGGACAGGGGGTTACGAGCAGTACTTC. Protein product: CASSKGTGGYEQYF.

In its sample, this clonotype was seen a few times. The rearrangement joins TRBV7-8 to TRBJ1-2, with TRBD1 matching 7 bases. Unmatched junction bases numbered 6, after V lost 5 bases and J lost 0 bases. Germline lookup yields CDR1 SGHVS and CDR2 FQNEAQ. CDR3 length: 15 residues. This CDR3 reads CASSAYRGANYGYTF. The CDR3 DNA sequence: TGTGCCAGCAGCGCTTACAGGGGAGCTAACTATGGCTACACCTTC. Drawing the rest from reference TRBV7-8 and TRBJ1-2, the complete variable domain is GAGVSQSPRYKVAKRGQDVALRCDPISGHVSLFWYQQALGQGPEFLTYFQNEAQLDKSGLPSDRFFAERPEGSVSTLKIQRTQQEDSAVYLCASSAYRGANYGYTFGSGTRLTVV.

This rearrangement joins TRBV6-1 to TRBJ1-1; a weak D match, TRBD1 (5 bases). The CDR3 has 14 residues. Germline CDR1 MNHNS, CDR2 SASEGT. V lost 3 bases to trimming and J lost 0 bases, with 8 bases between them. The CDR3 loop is CASSDGHLNTEAFF. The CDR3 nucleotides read TGTGCCAGCAGTGACGGACACCTGAACACTGAAGCTTTCTTT.

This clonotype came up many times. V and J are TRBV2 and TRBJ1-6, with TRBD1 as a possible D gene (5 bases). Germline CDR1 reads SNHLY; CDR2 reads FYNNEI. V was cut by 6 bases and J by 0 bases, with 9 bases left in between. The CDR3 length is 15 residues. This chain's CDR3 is CASSADSSYNSPLHF. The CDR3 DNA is TGTGCCAGCAGCGCCGACAGCTCCTATAATTCACCCCTCCACTTT.

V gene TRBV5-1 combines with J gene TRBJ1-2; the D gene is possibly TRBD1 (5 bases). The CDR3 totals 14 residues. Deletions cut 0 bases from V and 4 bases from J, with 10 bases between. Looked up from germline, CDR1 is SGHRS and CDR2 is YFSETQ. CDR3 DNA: TGCGCCAGCAGCTTGGTGTCGGGACCCTATGGCTACACCTTC. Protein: CASSLVSGPYGYTF.

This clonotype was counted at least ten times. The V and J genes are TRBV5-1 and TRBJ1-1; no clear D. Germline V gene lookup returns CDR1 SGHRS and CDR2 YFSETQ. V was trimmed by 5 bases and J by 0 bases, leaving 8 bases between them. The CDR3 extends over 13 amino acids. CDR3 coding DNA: TGCGCCAGCAGATACACACTGAACACTGAAGCTTTCTTT. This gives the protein CASRYTLNTEAFF.

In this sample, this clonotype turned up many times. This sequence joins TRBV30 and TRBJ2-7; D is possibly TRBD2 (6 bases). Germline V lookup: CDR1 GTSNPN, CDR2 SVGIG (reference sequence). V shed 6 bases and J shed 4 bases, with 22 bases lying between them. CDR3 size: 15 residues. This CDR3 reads CACILMGGTIYEQYF. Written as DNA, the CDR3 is TGTGCCTGCATCCTTATGGGGGGAACGATATACGAGCAGTACTTC.

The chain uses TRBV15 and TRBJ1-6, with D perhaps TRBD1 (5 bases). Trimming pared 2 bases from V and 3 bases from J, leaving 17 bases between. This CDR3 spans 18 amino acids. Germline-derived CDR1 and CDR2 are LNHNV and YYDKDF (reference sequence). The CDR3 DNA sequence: TGTGCCACCAGCAGATTGGATCCGCGGACACTCTATAATTCACCCCTCCACTTT. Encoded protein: CATSRLDPRTLYNSPLHF.

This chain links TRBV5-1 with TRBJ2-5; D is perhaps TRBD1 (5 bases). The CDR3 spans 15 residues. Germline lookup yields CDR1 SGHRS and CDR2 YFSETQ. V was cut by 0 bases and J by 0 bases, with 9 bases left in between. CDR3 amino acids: CASSLGTGNQETQYF. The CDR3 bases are TGCGCCAGCAGCTTGGGAACAGGTAACCAAGAGACCCAGTACTTC.